This passage covers 5 T cell receptor beta chains from one sample sequenced in a study of T-cell memory formation after mild COVID-19. MiXCR, applied by TCRdb to the 5' RACE reads, yields one record per CDR3 protein. The table has under 550,000 distinct CDR3 sequences, about 20% seen once. The sample was PBMCs or a T cell subset sorted from them (not recorded which). All receptors come from a man aged 18 to 30 who had mild COVID-19 (a few samples of this study predate the infection). Cell type and time point are not known.

This clonotype was seen more than once but under ten times. V is TRBV6-5 and J is TRBJ2-3; possible D gene TRBD1, 6 bases. The germline gives CDR1 MNHEY, CDR2 SVGAGI. The CDR3 contains 15 residues. Trimming shortened V by 4 bases and J by 2 bases, and 13 bases separated the two germline ends. The DNA of the CDR3 is TGTGCCAGCAGTTCCCCGGGACAAATCACAGATACGCAGTATTTT. Its protein is CASSSPGQITDTQYF.

The chain joins TRBV9 to TRBJ1-2; TRBD1 might be the D (6 bases). Per the germline V gene, CDR1 is SGDLS and CDR2 is YYNGEE. This CDR3 region has 15 residues. V lost 0 bases and J 3 bases, leaving 12 bases between the germline ends. The CDR3 DNA sequence: TGTGCCAGCAGCGTAGAGGTCAGGGGAGACTATGGCTACACCTTC. Translation: CASSVEVRGDYGYTF.

This clonotype was seen a few times. DNA of the CDR3: TGCGCCAGCACCCCGGAGGGGAGGTATGGCTACACCTTC. It specifies CASTPEGRYGYTF. This chain uses TRBV5-1 with TRBJ1-2, with TRBD1 as a possible D gene (5 bases). V lost 6 bases and J 5 bases, leaving 14 bases between the germline ends. The V gene's germline CDR1 is SGHRS and CDR2 YFSETQ. This CDR3 is 13 amino acids long.

The sample holds many counts of this clonotype. The V and J genes are TRBV4-1 and TRBJ1-6; D gene unclear. The V and J ends lost 1 base and 5 bases respectively, with 9 bases between them. CDR3 length equals 15 residues. Germline CDR1 and CDR2: MGHRA and YSYEKL. CDR3 nucleotide sequence: TGCGCCAGCAGCCAAGCGGGTTTAAATAATTCACCCCTCCACTTT. This translates into CASSQAGLNNSPLHF.

CDR3 protein: CASSYRSNRLGKTQYF. The DNA of the CDR3 is TGTGCCAGCAGTTACCGCTCCAATCGGCTGGGGAAGACCCAGTACTTC. This chain links TRBV6-5 with TRBJ2-5; D is unresolved. Looked up from germline, CDR1 is MNHEY and CDR2 is SVGAGI. The V gene lost 2 bases and the J gene lost 6 bases, with 19 bases spanning the gap. The CDR3 has 16 amino acids.